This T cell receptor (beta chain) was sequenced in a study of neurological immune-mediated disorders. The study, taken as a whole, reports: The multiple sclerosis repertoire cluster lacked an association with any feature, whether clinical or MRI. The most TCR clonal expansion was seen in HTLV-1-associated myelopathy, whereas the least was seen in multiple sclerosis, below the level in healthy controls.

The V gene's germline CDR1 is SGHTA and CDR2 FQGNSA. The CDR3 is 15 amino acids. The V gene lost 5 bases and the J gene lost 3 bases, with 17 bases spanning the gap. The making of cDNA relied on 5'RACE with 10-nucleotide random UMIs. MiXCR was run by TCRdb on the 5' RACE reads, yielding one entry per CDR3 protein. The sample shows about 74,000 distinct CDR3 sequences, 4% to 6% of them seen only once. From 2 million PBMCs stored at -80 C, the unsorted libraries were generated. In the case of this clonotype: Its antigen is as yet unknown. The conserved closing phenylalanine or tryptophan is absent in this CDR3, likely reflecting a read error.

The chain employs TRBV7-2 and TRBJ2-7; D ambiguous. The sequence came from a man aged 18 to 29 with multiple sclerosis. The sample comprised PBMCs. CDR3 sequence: CASSPSPLLGYEQYN. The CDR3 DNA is TGTGCCAGCAGCCCCTCCCCCCTCTTGGGCTACGAGCAGTACAAC.